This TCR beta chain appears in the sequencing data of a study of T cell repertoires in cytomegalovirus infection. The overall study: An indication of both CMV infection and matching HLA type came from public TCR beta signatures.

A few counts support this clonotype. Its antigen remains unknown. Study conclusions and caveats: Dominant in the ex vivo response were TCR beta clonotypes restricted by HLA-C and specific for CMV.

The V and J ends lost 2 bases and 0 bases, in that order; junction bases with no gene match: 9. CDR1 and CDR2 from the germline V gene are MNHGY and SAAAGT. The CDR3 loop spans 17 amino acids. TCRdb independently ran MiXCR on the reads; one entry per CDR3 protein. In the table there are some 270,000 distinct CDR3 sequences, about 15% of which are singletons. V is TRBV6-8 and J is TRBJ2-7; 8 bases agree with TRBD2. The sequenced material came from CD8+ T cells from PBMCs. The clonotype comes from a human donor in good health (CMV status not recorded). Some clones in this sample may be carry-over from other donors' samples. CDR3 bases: TGTGCCAGCAGTTACCAGACGGTAGCGGGGCACTCCTACGAGCAGTACTTC. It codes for CASSYQTVAGHSYEQYF.